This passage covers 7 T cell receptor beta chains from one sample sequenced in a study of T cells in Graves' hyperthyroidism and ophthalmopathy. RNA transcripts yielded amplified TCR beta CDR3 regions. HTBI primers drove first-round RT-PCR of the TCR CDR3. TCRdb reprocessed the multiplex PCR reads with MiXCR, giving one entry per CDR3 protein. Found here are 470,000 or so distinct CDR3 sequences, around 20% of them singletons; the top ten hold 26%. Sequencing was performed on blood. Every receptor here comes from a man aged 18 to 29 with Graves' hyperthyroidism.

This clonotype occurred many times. As DNA, the CDR3 is TGCAGTGCCCTTAAAGAGACCCAGTACTTC. It is translated as CSALKETQYF. The rearrangement uses TRBV20-1 and TRBJ2-5; D unclear. The CDR3 extends over 10 amino acids. With 6 bases removed from V and 3 bases from J, the gap between germline ends came to 5 bases. The germline V gene has CDR1 DFQATT and CDR2 SNEGSKA (reference sequence).

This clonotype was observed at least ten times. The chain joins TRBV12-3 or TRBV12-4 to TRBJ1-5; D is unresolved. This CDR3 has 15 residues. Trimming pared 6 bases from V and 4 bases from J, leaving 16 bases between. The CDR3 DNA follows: TGTGCCAGCAGCCCCGGCGGAAGGGATAATCAGCCCCAGCATTTT. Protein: CASSPGGRDNQPQHF.

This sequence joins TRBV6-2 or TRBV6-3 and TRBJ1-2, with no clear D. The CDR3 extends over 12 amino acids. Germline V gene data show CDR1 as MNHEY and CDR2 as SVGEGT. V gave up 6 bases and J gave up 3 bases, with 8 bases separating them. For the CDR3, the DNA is TGTGCCAGCAGCAACAGCTACTATGGCTACACCTTC. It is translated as CASSNSYYGYTF.

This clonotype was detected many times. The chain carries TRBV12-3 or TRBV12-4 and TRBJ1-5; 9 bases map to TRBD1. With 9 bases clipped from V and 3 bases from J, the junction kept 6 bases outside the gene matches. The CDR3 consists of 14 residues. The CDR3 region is CASGDRATNQPQHF. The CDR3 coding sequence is TGTGCCAGTGGGGACAGGGCGACCAATCAGCCCCAGCATTTT.

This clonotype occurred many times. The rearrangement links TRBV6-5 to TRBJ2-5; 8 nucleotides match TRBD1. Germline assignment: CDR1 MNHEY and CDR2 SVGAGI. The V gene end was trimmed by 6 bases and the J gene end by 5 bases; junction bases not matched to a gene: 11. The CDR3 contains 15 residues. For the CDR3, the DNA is TGTGCCAGCAGCCTGACAGGGGATACGGGGGAGACCCAGTACTTC. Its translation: CASSLTGDTGETQYF.

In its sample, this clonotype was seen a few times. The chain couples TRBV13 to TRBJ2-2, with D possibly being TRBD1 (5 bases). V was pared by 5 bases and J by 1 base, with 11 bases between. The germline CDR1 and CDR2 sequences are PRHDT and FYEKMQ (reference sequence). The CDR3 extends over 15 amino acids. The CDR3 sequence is CASSPIQGNTGELFF. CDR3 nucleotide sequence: TGTGCCAGCAGCCCGATCCAGGGGAACACCGGGGAGCTGTTTTTT.

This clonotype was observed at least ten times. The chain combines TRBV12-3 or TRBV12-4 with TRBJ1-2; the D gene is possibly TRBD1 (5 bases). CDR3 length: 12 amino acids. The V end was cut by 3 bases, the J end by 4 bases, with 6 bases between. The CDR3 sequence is CASSFGAYGYTF. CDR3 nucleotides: TGTGCCAGCAGTTTCGGGGCCTATGGCTACACCTTC.